The 14 T cell receptor beta chains below come from one sample, sequenced in a study of cytomegalovirus exposure and HLA in healthy donors. The table came from immunoSEQ multiplex PCR; TCRdb's copy has only in-frame clones and leaves some out. Seen here are 350,000 or so clones, around 86% observed once, and the top ten hold about 0.8%. The sample taken for sequencing was PBMCs. Source of these receptors: a young woman in good health and CMV-seronegative.

The J gene is TRBJ2-7, the V gene TRBV6-5; 8 nucleotides agree with TRBD1. The trim removed 5 bases at V and 2 bases at J, leaving 8 bases unmatched. This CDR3 spans 15 amino acids. Per the germline V gene, CDR1 is MNHEY and CDR2 is SVGAGI. The CDR3 sequence: CASSRSRTGTYEQYF. The CDR3 DNA reads as TGTGCCAGCAGTCGCTCCAGGACAGGGACCTACGAGCAGTACTTC.

The V call is TRBV7-2, the J call TRBJ1-2; TRBD1 agrees at 7 bases. Trimming took 5 bases from V and 3 from J; bases not matched to a gene: 6. Germline V gene sequence: CDR1 SGHTA, CDR2 FQGNSA. The CDR3 extends over 14 amino acids. The CDR3, as DNA: TGTGCCAGCAGCATGAACAGGGGAGACTATGGCTACACCTTC. This gives the protein CASSMNRGDYGYTF.

V is TRBV18 and J is TRBJ2-7; D is possibly TRBD2 (6 bases). The CDR3 is made up of 18 amino acids. V gave up 3 bases and J gave up 3 bases, with 24 bases separating them. Germline CDR1 reads KGHSH; CDR2 reads LQKENI. DNA for the CDR3: TGTGCCAGCTCACCCACCCGGTGGGAGGTTTATTATGGCTACGAGCAGTACTTC. Protein: CASSPTRWEVYYGYEQYF.

This chain links TRBV14 with TRBJ2-2, with 7 bases that match TRBD1. Trimming at V came to 2 bases and at J to 6 bases, leaving 3 bases not matched to a gene. The CDR3 has 14 amino acids. The V gene's germline CDR1 is SGHDN and CDR2 FVKESK. The CDR3 DNA is TGTGCCAGCAGCCAAATCCAGGGGGCCGGGGAGCTGTTTTTT. This codes for CASSQIQGAGELFF.

The genes are TRBV6-5 and TRBJ2-3, with D hard to call. CDR3 length equals 14 residues. The germline V gene encodes CDR1 MNHEY and CDR2 SVGAGI. Between the trimmed V and J ends, which lost 6 bases and 1 base, there was a span of 11 bases. CDR3 residues: CASRAAQRTDTQYF. CDR3 coding DNA: TGTGCCAGCAGGGCAGCGCAGCGCACAGATACGCAGTATTTT.

The chain joins TRBV18 to TRBJ2-7; 9 nucleotides agree with TRBD1. The CDR3 extends over 15 amino acids. From germline, CDR1 is KGHSH and CDR2 LQKENI. V lost 6 bases to trimming and J lost 2 bases; unmatched junction nucleotides: 8. CDR3 sequence: CASSPGTGSAYEQYF. The CDR3 DNA reads as TGTGCCAGCTCGCCTGGGACAGGGTCGGCCTACGAGCAGTACTTC.

This clone was seen once. This chain connects TRBV28 to TRBJ1-2, with TRBD1 identical over 9 bases. The V segment lost 2 bases and the J segment 4 bases; nucleotides outside the gene matches: 14. Germline CDR1 and CDR2: MDHEN and SYDVKM. The CDR3 is made up of 18 amino acids. The CDR3 loop is CASSLRGGQGRLVYGYTF. The CDR3 region has the DNA TGTGCCAGCAGTTTACGGGGGGGACAGGGAAGATTGGTCTATGGCTACACCTTC.

The V gene is TRBV28, the J gene TRBJ2-7; D is possibly TRBD2 (6 bases). Germline V gives CDR1 MDHEN, CDR2 SYDVKM. V lost 5 bases and J lost 2, with 22 bases in between. The length of the CDR3 is 17 residues. CDR3 residues: CASSRLSLRGNPYEQYF. CDR3 bases: TGTGCCAGCAGTCGCCTATCCCTCCGGGGGAATCCCTACGAGCAGTACTTC.

The chain combines TRBV27 with TRBJ1-2; no clear D. CDR3 length: 10 amino acids. CDR1 is MNHEY and CDR2 is SMNVEV in the germline V gene (reference sequence). CDR3 bases: TGTCCGGACTTTAACTATGGCTACACCTTC. Its protein is CPDFNYGYTF.

The chain has TRBV7-8 and TRBJ2-1, with TRBD2 identical over 8 bases. V lost 6 bases, J lost 8 bases, and 15 bases stayed unmatched. The CDR3 has 16 amino acids. Germline V gives CDR1 SGHVS, CDR2 FQNEAQ. The CDR3 region is CASRILAEGLAYEQFF. The CDR3 region has the DNA TGTGCCAGCAGGATACTAGCGGAGGGGTTAGCGTATGAGCAGTTCTTC.

CDR3 DNA: TGCGCCAGCAGCTTTATCCCCAGCGGTGAATCCTACGAGCAGTACTTC. Translating gives CASSFIPSGESYEQYF. This chain uses TRBV5-1 with TRBJ2-7, with a weak D call TRBD2 (5 bases). The germline CDR1 and CDR2 sequences are SGHRS and YFSETQ. CDR3 length: 16 amino acids. V was shortened by 2 bases and J by 1 base, with 16 bases between the two germline ends.

V is TRBV2 and J is TRBJ2-1, with 10 bases aligning to TRBD1. This CDR3 has 15 amino acids. Per germline, CDR1 SNHLY and CDR2 FYNNEI. Trimming cost V 6 bases and J 9 bases; bases outside gene matches: 11. The CDR3 protein is CASSGTGDRNAEQFF. The CDR3 region has the DNA TGTGCCAGCAGCGGGACAGGGGATCGGAACGCTGAGCAGTTCTTC. Supplemented by reference TRBV2 and TRBJ2-1, the full variable domain reads EPEVTQTPSHQVTQMGQEVILRCVPISNHLYFYWYRQILGQKVEFLVSFYNNEISEKSEIFDDQFSVERPDGSNFTLKIRSTKLEDSAMYFCASSGTGDRNAEQFFGPGTRLTVL.

CDR3 protein: CASSQRGYEQYF. Written as DNA, the CDR3 is TGCGCCAGCAGCCAAAGAGGATACGAGCAGTACTTC. V is TRBV4-3 and J is TRBJ2-7; D remains ambiguous. In germline, CDR1 is LGHNA, CDR2 YSLEER. The CDR3 loop spans 12 amino acids. V was cut by 2 bases and J by 4 bases, with 6 bases left in between.

V is TRBV13 and J is TRBJ2-1; the match to TRBD2 covers 7 bases. The CDR3 sequence is 18 residues long. Germline lookup yields CDR1 PRHDT and CDR2 FYEKMQ (reference sequence). With V trimmed by 0 bases and J by 7 bases, 15 bases remained unmatched. DNA for the CDR3: TGTGCCAGCAGCTTAGGCCCCGTGGCGGGAGTTACGAGGAATGAGCAGTTCTTC. Residues: CASSLGPVAGVTRNEQFF.